This T cell receptor (beta chain) stems from a study of shared clonotypes between healthy human individuals. Study findings and constraints: What rarefaction showed was incomplete sorted-subset sequencing despite large depth. It was only blood that was sampled, and tissue repertoires likely differ.

A word on this clone: Its antigen is undetermined.

Trimming stripped 2 bases from V and 5 bases from J, with 9 bases between. The CDR3 runs 13 residues. Germline V gene sequence: CDR1 MDHEN, CDR2 SYDVKM. TCRdb's copy holds only in-frame clones and misses some; the assay was immunoSEQ multiplex PCR. The data contain roughly 1,500,000 clones, approximately 98.5% of them singletons. Sequences were obtained from naive CD4+ T cells sorted from blood. Specified subset: CD45RA+ positively selected. The clonotype originates from a man aged 25 to 40 in good health. V gene TRBV28 combines with J gene TRBJ1-1; D unresolved. CDR3 loop: CASSLIRATEAFF. The CDR3 nucleotides are TGTGCCAGCAGTTTAATAAGGGCAACTGAAGCTTTCTTT.